This record concerns one T cell receptor (beta chain) sequence. Its cognate antigen is unknown. The investigators amplified TCR beta CDR3 regions from RNA transcripts. RT-PCR in the first round (using the HTBI primer set) targeted the TCR CDR3. TCRdb redid the calling of the multiplex PCR reads with MiXCR, one entry per CDR3 protein. Of about 290,000 distinct CDR3 sequences in the sample, roughly 20% were seen once. J lost 4 bases, V lost 4 bases, and 11 bases had no gene match. The CDR3 runs 16 residues. CDR1 and CDR2 from the germline V gene are SGHNT and YYREEE (reference sequence). This entry belongs to a study of T cells in Graves' hyperthyroidism and ophthalmopathy. Study summary: The authors collected peripheral blood at initial diagnosis, before any treatment. Notes on the study in general: Also found in blood were most expanded thyroid clonotypes above 0.001.

Diagnoses were made from clinical symptoms, serum measures (thyroxine and TRAb), thyroid ultrasound and orbital computed tomography. Fresh 10 ml peripheral blood yielded PBMCs. The genes are TRBV5-4 and TRBJ2-5; 9 bases fit TRBD2. The receptor was isolated from a man aged 50-59 years with Graves' ophthalmopathy. The sequenced sample consisted of blood. The DNA for the CDR3 is TGTGCCAGCAGCCCCACCGGGACTAGCAGAGGAGAGACCCAGTACTTC. It specifies CASSPTGTSRGETQYF. Full variable domain (rest looked up from reference TRBV5-4 and TRBJ2-5): ETGVTQSPTHLIKTRGQQVTLRCSSQSGHNTVSWYQQALGQGPQFIFQYYREEENGRGNFPPRFSGLQFPNYSSELNVNALELDDSALYLCASSPTGTSRGETQYFGPGTRLLVL.